This TCR beta chain was retrieved from a study of T cells in Graves' hyperthyroidism and ophthalmopathy. TCR beta CDR3 region amplification was performed from RNA transcripts. The study used the HTBI primer set for a first-round RT-PCR of the TCR CDR3. From the multiplex PCR reads, TCRdb called clonotypes with MiXCR, one entry per CDR3 protein. In the table there are 650,000 to 750,000 distinct CDR3 sequences, roughly 15% of which are singletons. V trimming: 7 bases; J trimming: 8 bases; junction bases outside the gene matches: 10. The CDR3 loop spans 16 amino acids. Germline V gives CDR1 MDHEN, CDR2 SYDVKM.

Sequencing was done on a sample of blood. The rearrangement joins TRBV28 to TRBJ2-2, with TRBD2 identical over 13 bases. This clonotype was sampled from a woman aged 18 to 35 with Graves' hyperthyroidism. CDR3 sequence: CASKTSGRAIMGELFF. CDR3 nucleotide sequence: TGTGCCAGCAAAACTAGCGGGAGGGCCATCATGGGGGAGCTGTTTTTT.